The 27 T cell receptor beta chains below all came from one sample that was sequenced in a study of T cell repertoires in cytomegalovirus infection. Their specific antigens are unknown. In TCRdb, the reads were re-called with MiXCR into one record per CDR3 protein. Among about 830,000 distinct CDR3 sequences listed, about 33% were seen once. This specimen consisted of cultured CD8+ T cells from PBMCs, obtained from culture after CMV antigen stimulation. These receptor sequences come from a human donor in good health (CMV status not recorded). Some clones in this sample may be carry-over from other donors' samples.

The chain carries TRBV7-2 and TRBJ2-1; possible D gene TRBD1, 6 bases. From germline, CDR1 is SGHTA and CDR2 FQGNSA. Trimming pared 2 bases from V and 9 bases from J, leaving 8 bases between. CDR3 length: 12 residues. The CDR3 DNA is TGTGCCAGCAGCTTACCCAGGGGTGAGCAGTTCTTC. The encoded protein is CASSLPRGEQFF.

The chain recombines TRBV12-3 or TRBV12-4 with TRBJ1-2, with D unclear. V lost 6 bases to trimming and J lost 3 bases, with 11 bases between them. CDR3 length: 13 residues. CDR3 amino acids: CASSVGNDYGYTF. The CDR3 coding sequence is TGTGCCAGCAGCGTGGGGAACGACTATGGCTACACCTTC.

The genes are TRBV4-1 and TRBJ2-2, with 10 bases fitting TRBD1. The CDR3 is 16 residues long. CDR1 and CDR2 from the germline V gene are MGHRA and YSYEKL. J gave up 5 bases and V 1 base, and 4 bases lay outside the gene matches. This CDR3 is CASSQVPGQGTGELFF. The CDR3 nucleotides are TGCGCCAGCAGCCAAGTGCCGGGACAGGGGACCGGGGAGCTGTTTTTT.

V usage is TRBV14 and J usage is TRBJ2-3; D might be TRBD2 (5 bases). From germline, CDR1 is SGHDN and CDR2 FVKESK. CDR3 size: 16 residues. Trimming stripped 4 bases from V and 1 base from J, with 15 bases between. The CDR3 reads CASSPRPGDGTDTQYF. The CDR3 DNA sequence: TGTGCCAGCAGCCCGCGTCCCGGGGATGGCACAGATACGCAGTATTTT.

The chain combines TRBV12-5 with TRBJ2-1; a weak D match, TRBD2 (6 bases). The V end lost 5 bases, the J end lost 4 bases, and 12 bases lay between the germline ends. CDR1 and CDR2 from the germline V gene are LGHNT and FRNRAP. This CDR3 spans 14 amino acids. CDR3 region: CASGLGGNYNEQFF. DNA of the CDR3: TGTGCTAGTGGTCTTGGGGGGAATTACAATGAGCAGTTCTTC.

In this sample, this clonotype turned up a few times. The chain employs TRBV12-3 or TRBV12-4 and TRBJ1-2; 9 bases align to TRBD1. Germline trimming cut 0 bases from V and 4 bases from J; bases unmatched to any gene: 6. This CDR3 contains 16 residues. CDR3 in amino acids: CASSLAIQDRGYGYTF. The CDR3 DNA follows: TGTGCCAGCAGTTTAGCGATCCAGGACAGGGGCTATGGCTACACCTTC.

CDR3 nucleotides: TGTGCCAGCAGTTACTCGATCTCCGAGCAGGCCTCTTATGGCTACACCTTC. It codes for CASSYSISEQASYGYTF. The V gene is TRBV6-2 or TRBV6-3, the J gene TRBJ1-2; the D is unclear. Trimming pared 0 bases from V and 5 bases from J, leaving 19 bases between. CDR1 is MNHEY and CDR2 is SVGEGT in the germline V gene. The CDR3 contains 17 residues.

The V and J genes are TRBV12-3 or TRBV12-4 and TRBJ1-5; 9 nucleotides match TRBD1. CDR3 length: 19 amino acids. Germline trimming cut 2 bases from V and 1 base from J; bases unmatched to any gene: 12. CDR3 sequence: CASSLTPFDGTGSNQPQHF. The CDR3 nucleotides are TGTGCCAGCAGTTTAACCCCCTTCGACGGGACAGGGAGCAATCAGCCCCAGCATTTT.

This clonotype was seen ten or more times. The chain recombines TRBV7-8 with TRBJ2-5; possibly TRBD1 for D (5 bases). Trimming stripped 1 base from V and 5 bases from J, with 14 bases between. This CDR3 comprises 15 residues. Per the germline V gene, CDR1 is SGHVS and CDR2 is FQNEAQ. The CDR3 coding sequence is TGTGCCAGCAGCTTAGGTGTGGGGCTGCGGGAGACCCAGTACTTC. Its translation: CASSLGVGLRETQYF.

This clonotype has only a few counts. The rearrangement joins TRBV13 to TRBJ2-1, with a weak D call TRBD2 (6 bases). Germline-derived CDR1 and CDR2 are PRHDT and FYEKMQ (reference sequence). The CDR3 is 15 amino acids. Trimming stripped 5 bases from V and 5 bases from J, with 16 bases between. CDR3 nucleotides: TGTGCCAGCAGCCTTGGGGGGATTGGCCACAATGAGCAGTTCTTC. As protein: CASSLGGIGHNEQFF.

The rearrangement joins TRBV28 to TRBJ2-4; 10 bases align to TRBD2. Germline assignment: CDR1 MDHEN and CDR2 SYDVKM. Unmatched junction bases numbered 14, after V lost 6 bases and J lost 9 bases. The CDR3 is made up of 16 amino acids. CDR3 residues: CASRERGGLAGGIQYF. For the CDR3, the DNA is TGTGCCAGCAGGGAGCGGGGGGGTCTAGCAGGGGGCATTCAGTACTTC.

Here the CDR3 reads CASISSYTGELFF. DNA for the CDR3: TGTGCCAGCATCTCCTCCTACACCGGGGAGCTGTTTTTT. The rearrangement joins TRBV11-2 to TRBJ2-2; D gene ambiguous. This CDR3 has 13 amino acids. Trimming took off 7 bases at V and 3 bases at J, with 9 bases between the two ends. Germline assignment: CDR1 SGHAT and CDR2 FQNNGV. Together with reference TRBV11-2 and TRBJ2-2, the CDR3 gives the full variable domain: EAGVAQSPRYKIIEKRQSVAFWCNPISGHATLYWYQQILGQGPKLLIQFQNNGVVDDSQLPKDRFSAERLKGVDSTLKIQPAKLEDSAVYLCASISSYTGELFFGEGSRLTVL.

V gene TRBV7-9 combines with J gene TRBJ1-4, with a weak D call TRBD1 (5 bases). With 1 base removed from V and 3 bases from J, the gap between germline ends came to 18 bases. Germline values: CDR1 SEHNR, CDR2 FQNEAQ (reference sequence). This CDR3 spans 18 amino acids. CDR3 in amino acids: CASSLEGIPGSANEKLFF. In DNA form, the CDR3 reads TGTGCCAGCAGCTTAGAGGGGATCCCGGGAAGTGCTAATGAAAAACTGTTTTTT.

The rearrangement links TRBV5-8 to TRBJ2-7; D is undetermined. The V and J ends lost 1 base and 3 bases respectively, with 11 bases between them. CDR1 is SGHTS and CDR2 is YDEGEE in the germline V gene. This CDR3 spans 14 amino acids. This CDR3 reads CASSLRVGGYEQYV. CDR3 DNA: TGTGCCAGCAGCTTGAGGGTGGGTGGCTACGAGCAGTACGTC.

In regard to this clonotype: The junction departs from the called germline gene at one end, perhaps through a read error. The V and J genes are TRBV7-7 and TRBJ2-3; 10 nucleotides line up with TRBD1. CDR1 and CDR2 from the germline V gene are SSHAT and FNYEAQ (reference sequence). The CDR3 contains 15 residues. The CDR3 sequence: CASSGGTGAQNTQYF. The DNA for the CDR3 is TGTGCTAGCAGTGGAGGGACAGGGGCCCAAAATACGCAGTATTTT.

This clonotype occurred a few times. J is TRBJ2-1 and V is TRBV25-1; perhaps TRBD1 as D (5 bases). Trimming pared 3 bases from V and 4 bases from J, leaving 10 bases between. Germline lookup yields CDR1 MGHDK and CDR2 SYGVNS. The CDR3 is made up of 14 amino acids. This CDR3 is CASSDSYRYNEQFF. Here the CDR3 DNA reads TGTGCCAGCAGTGATTCGTACAGGTACAATGAGCAGTTCTTC.

The rearrangement joins TRBV2 to TRBJ2-7, with D unresolved. The CDR3 spans 15 residues. The germline gives CDR1 SNHLY, CDR2 FYNNEI. V gave up 3 bases and J gave up 7 bases, with 19 bases separating them. The CDR3 nucleotides are TGTGCCAGCAGTGAGATAAACGACGGTAAACAGGAGCAGTACTTC. Translating gives CASSEINDGKQEQYF.

The V and J genes are TRBV12-3 or TRBV12-4 and TRBJ2-1, with TRBD1 matching 12 bases. J was trimmed by 5 bases and V by 5 bases; bases with no gene match: 7. The length of the CDR3 is 16 residues. The CDR3 reads CASSPRDRGLDNEQFF. For the CDR3, the DNA is TGTGCCAGCAGTCCTAGGGACAGGGGGCTCGACAATGAGCAGTTCTTC.

This clonotype was found many times. The chain combines TRBV6-6 with TRBJ2-2; 8 bases map to TRBD2. The CDR3 covers 14 residues. Trimming took 1 base from V and 10 from J; bases not matched to a gene: 5. The germline V gene has CDR1 MNHNY and CDR2 SVGAGI (reference sequence). CDR3 sequence (DNA): TGTGCCAGCAGTTACTTCCAGCGGGGGTCGGAGCTGTTTTTT. It codes for CASSYFQRGSELFF.

This chain links TRBV27 with TRBJ1-6; TRBD1 agrees at 7 bases. The germline CDR1 and CDR2 sequences are MNHEY and SMNVEV (reference sequence). Losses at the gene ends were 8 bases for V and 8 bases for J; bases not matched to a gene: 12. This CDR3 has 15 residues. CDR3 sequence reads: CASLEKEGAYSPLHF. The CDR3 region has the DNA TGTGCCAGCCTTGAAAAGGAGGGGGCGTATTCACCCCTCCACTTT.

This clonotype was recorded many times. V gene TRBV28 combines with J gene TRBJ2-5; D perhaps matches TRBD2 (5 bases). Trimming stripped 3 bases from V and 1 base from J, with 9 bases between. The germline CDR1 and CDR2 sequences are MDHEN and SYDVKM. This CDR3 comprises 14 residues. CDR3 DNA: TGTGCCAGCAGTTTTTGGGCGGGCCAAGAGACCCAGTACTTC. Its translation: CASSFWAGQETQYF. Full variable domain (rest looked up from reference TRBV28 and TRBJ2-5): DVKVTQSSRYLVKRTGEKVFLECVQDMDHENMFWYRQDPGLGLRLIYFSYDVKMKEKGDIPEGYSVSREKKERFSLILESASTNQTSMYLCASSFWAGQETQYFGPGTRLLVL.

The chain uses TRBV10-2 and TRBJ2-7, with TRBD2 matching over 10 bases. V lost 0 bases, J lost 2 bases, and 4 bases stayed unmatched. Germline V gene data show CDR1 as WSHSY and CDR2 as SAAADI. The CDR3 contains 16 residues. CDR3 region: CASSESRTSGAYEQYF. The DNA of the CDR3 is TGCGCCAGCAGTGAGTCTAGGACTAGCGGAGCCTACGAGCAGTACTTC.

CDR3 DNA: TGCGCCAGCAGTGGTGGACAGGGGTGGCAGTTCTTC. This gives the protein CASSGGQGWQFF. The V gene is TRBV10-2, the J gene TRBJ2-1, with TRBD1 matching over 9 bases. V lost 4 bases, J lost 12 bases, and 4 bases stayed unmatched. Germline CDR1 reads WSHSY; CDR2 reads SAAADI. The CDR3 runs to 12 residues.

This clonotype was detected a few times. This chain connects TRBV24-1 to TRBJ1-5; TRBD1 agrees at 7 bases. Trimming at V came to 0 bases and at J to 1 base, leaving 5 bases not matched to a gene. The CDR3 loop spans 17 amino acids. Per the germline V gene, CDR1 is KGHDR and CDR2 is SFDVKD. The CDR3 here is CATSDLDRALSNQPQHF. The CDR3 DNA is TGTGCCACCAGTGATTTGGACAGGGCTCTAAGCAATCAGCCCCAGCATTTT.

CDR3 in DNA: TGTGCCAGCAGTGCCCCGGGGAGGGGAAAAGCTTTCTTT. This codes for CASSAPGRGKAFF. The rearrangement joins TRBV25-1 to TRBJ1-1, with a possible D match to TRBD1 (5 bases). CDR3 length: 13 residues. CDR1 and CDR2 (germline): MGHDK, SYGVNS. Between the trimmed V and J ends, which lost 4 bases and 9 bases, there was a span of 15 bases.

The V and J genes are TRBV7-2 and TRBJ2-7; a possible D gene is TRBD1 (5 bases). The ends were cut back, 5 bases at V and 2 bases at J, with 19 bases in the middle. CDR1 SGHTA and CDR2 FQGNSA come from the germline V gene. The CDR3 loop spans 16 amino acids. In nucleotides, the CDR3 is TGTGCCAGCAGCCCCTCGGTAGAGGTCAGGGCCTACGAGCAGTACTTC. It codes for CASSPSVEVRAYEQYF. Using reference TRBV7-2 and TRBJ2-7 for the parts outside the CDR3, the full variable domain is GAGVSQSPSNKVTEKGKDVELRCDPISGHTALYWYRQSLGQGLEFLIYFQGNSAPDKSGLPSDRFSAERTGGSVSTLTIQRTQQEDSAVYLCASSPSVEVRAYEQYFGPGTRLTVT.

This clonotype has just one count. The rearrangement links TRBV29-1 to TRBJ2-7, with TRBD1 identical over 7 bases. This CDR3 has 12 amino acids. Germline V gives CDR1 SQVTM, CDR2 ANQGSEA. V was clipped by 7 bases and J by 0 bases; unmatched bases: 3. The CDR3 region is CSAGQYSYEQYF. CDR3 coding DNA: TGCAGCGCGGGACAGTACTCCTACGAGCAGTACTTC.